This is a list of T cell receptor beta chains from one sample in a study of beta chain features in type 1 diabetes. TCRdb's copy holds only in-frame clones and misses some; the assay was immunoSEQ multiplex PCR. Of roughly 730,000 clones listed, around an eighth are singletons. The specimen sequenced was naive CD4+ T cells from blood. The receptors derive from a man younger than 35 with type 1 diabetes. CDR3s include the opening cysteine and the closing phenylalanine or tryptophan. A D gene is named only where the DNA matches it firmly. Not every row has a clone size; where given, it reads once, few, many or a size class.

d_gene,abundance,j_gene,v_gene,CDR3nt,CDR3aa
TRBD1,NA,TRBJ2-3,TRBV6-6,TGTGCCAGCAGTGCCACAGGGGCAGATACGCAGTATTTT,CASSATGADTQYF
TRBD2,NA,TRBJ2-5,TRBV13,TGTGCCAGCAGCTCCAGCCCCTTAGCGGGGGGGCTGGAGACCCAGTACTTC,CASSSSPLAGGLETQYF
NA,NA,TRBJ2-1,TRBV5-1,TGCGCCAGCAGCTTATCGGGGGCCCCGCCTTTGAATGAGCAGTTCTTC,CASSLSGAPPLNEQFF
TRBD2,NA,TRBJ2-3,TRBV7-3,TGTGCCAGCAGCACCCTAGCGGGGGAAGATACGCAGTATTTT,CASSTLAGEDTQYF
NA,NA,TRBJ1-2,TRBV7-9,TGTGCCAGCAGCTCACCAGCCTGGGGGCAGGATGGCTACACCTTC,CASSSPAWGQDGYTF
NA,NA,TRBJ2-5,TRBV5-1,TGCGCCAGCAGCTTGGACCCAGATGCAGAAGAGACCCAGTACTTC,CASSLDPDAEETQYF
TRBD2,NA,TRBJ2-5,TRBV29-1,TGCAGCGTTCGGGCGGGGGGGCAGCAGACCCAGTACTTC,CSVRAGGQQTQYF
NA,few,TRBJ1-6,TRBV19,TGTGCCAGTACCACAGGACAGTATGGTTCACCCCTCCACTTT,CASTTGQYGSPLHF
NA,NA,TRBJ1-1,TRBV7-2,TGTGCCAGCAGCTTCGTTGAAGCTTTCTTT,CASSFVEAFF
TRBD1,few,TRBJ2-5,TRBV4-1,TGCGCCAGCAGCCGTAACAGGGGAACACAAGAGACCCAGTACTTC,CASSRNRGTQETQYF
NA,once,TRBJ1-3,TRBV25-1,TGTGCCAGCAGTGAATGGCTCGGAAGCTCTGGAAACACCATATATTTT,CASSEWLGSSGNTIYF
NA,NA,TRBJ1-1,TRBV9,TGTGCCAGCAGCACCTCACAGAGCACTGAAGCTTTCTTT,CASSTSQSTEAFF
NA,NA,TRBJ2-3,TRBV2,TGTGCCAGCAGTGGACAGCTAACCTTCACAGATACGCAGTATTTT,CASSGQLTFTDTQYF
NA,NA,TRBJ2-1,TRBV28,TGTGCCAGCAGTTTAACTAGTGTTGCCTACAATGAGCAGTTCTTC,CASSLTSVAYNEQFF
NA,NA,TRBJ2-1,TRBV7-2,TGTGCCAGCAGCCCCAAGGGTAGGGCAGCCTACAATGAGCAGTTCTTC,CASSPKGRAAYNEQFF
TRBD2,few,TRBJ2-3,TRBV7-2,TGTGCCAGCGCCAGGACTAGCGGGGTCACAGATACGCAGTATTTT,CASARTSGVTDTQYF
TRBD1,NA,TRBJ2-7,TRBV30,TGTGCCTGGAGCCCCGGGACAGAATCCTACGAGCAGTACTTC,CAWSPGTESYEQYF
NA,few,TRBJ1-5,TRBV15,TGTGCCACCAGCAGAGATGAGGGGTCACGGCCCCAGCATTTT,CATSRDEGSRPQHF
NA,few,TRBJ1-5,TRBV5-1,TGCGCCAGCAGCTTGGGGTACGAAGGTCAGCCCCAGCATTTT,CASSLGYEGQPQHF
TRBD1,few,TRBJ1-5,TRBV2,TGTGCCAGCAGTGAAGACAGGGGGGTGCAGCCCCAGCATTTT,CASSEDRGVQPQHF
NA,few,TRBJ2-7,TRBV5-1,TGCGCCAGCACTTCGGGGGATGAGCAGTACTTC,CASTSGDEQYF
TRBD1,once,TRBJ1-1,TRBV18,TGTGCCAGCTCACCAAGGACAGGGTCGGGGAACACTGAAGCTTTCTTT,CASSPRTGSGNTEAFF
NA,NA,TRBJ2-5,TRBV7-9,TGTGCCAGCAGCTTAGACAGTTCCGAGACCCAGTACTTC,CASSLDSSETQYF
NA,NA,TRBJ1-6,TRBV27,TGTGCCAGCAGTCCAACCCTTTCACCCCTCCACTTT,CASSPTLSPLHF
NA,few,TRBJ2-5,TRBV7-8,TGTGCCAGCAGCCCTCGGACAGTCCAAGAGACCCAGTACTTC,CASSPRTVQETQYF
TRBD1,NA,TRBJ1-1,TRBV30,TGTGCCTGGAGGGGACAGGGGGGGAACACTGAAGCTTTCTTT,CAWRGQGGNTEAFF
TRBD1,few,TRBJ2-1,TRBV11-2,TGTGCCAGCAGCCCCGGACAGGGGGATGAGCAGTTCTTC,CASSPGQGDEQFF
NA,few,TRBJ2-3,TRBV11-3,TGTGCCAGCAGCGGAGTCGAGACGACGCAGTATTTT,CASSGVETTQYF
NA,NA,TRBJ2-7,TRBV2,TGTGCCAGCAGTGAAGAGGCGATGGAGCAGTACTTC,CASSEEAMEQYF
NA,NA,TRBJ2-7,TRBV23-1,TGCGCCAGCAGCCCTCAAGGAGGACAGAGCTACGAGCAGTACTTC,CASSPQGGQSYEQYF
TRBD1,few,TRBJ2-5,TRBV7-9,TGTGCCAGCAGCCGGACAGGGGTAGGGGAGACCCAGTACTTC,CASSRTGVGETQYF
TRBD1,few,TRBJ1-5,TRBV7-2,TGTGCCAGCAGCAGGACAGGGGGAGGTAATCAGCCCCAGCATTTT,CASSRTGGGNQPQHF
TRBD2,few,TRBJ2-1,TRBV5-1,TGCGCCAGCAGCCGACTTCTAGCGGGGGATAACAATGAGCAGTTCTTC,CASSRLLAGDNNEQFF
TRBD1,few,TRBJ2-1,TRBV30,TGTGCCTGGAGTTGGACACAGGGGGCTTTTAATGAGCAGTTCTTC,CAWSWTQGAFNEQFF